This paragraph covers one T cell receptor beta chain sequence. What it binds is unknown. This entry comes from a study of regulatory T cells. The study's findings and limits: In patients, unique TRB V-J pairs were restricted and V/J usage skewed, especially in Tregs. In CD3G-deficient patients, conventional CD4+ T cells were enriched for hydrophobic CDR3 residues at positions 6 and 7.

The primer mix had 52 TRBV and 13 TRBJ primers. Profiling relied on immunoSEQ multiplex PCR, and the TCRdb table lists in-frame clones only, not all of them. The repertoire includes about 18,000 clones, 84% of them detected once, and less than 9.5% sits in the top ten. The germline V gene has CDR1 SGHRS and CDR2 YFSETQ. Trimming stripped 4 bases from V and 5 bases from J, with 16 bases between. The CDR3 totals 15 residues. All CD3G-deficient patients showed autoimmunity, more severe in two. Patients, 2 to 39 years old, had expanded memory T-cell proportions. CD4+ T cells were divided by sorting: CD25-high CD127-low Tregs, CD25-low CD127-high conventional cells.

The sample consisted of conventional CD4+ T cells sorted from blood. This receptor was identified in a person under 45 with CD3G deficiency. V is TRBV5-1 and J is TRBJ2-1; maybe TRBD1 (6 bases). The CDR3 here is CASSTGRGGNNEQFF. CDR3 nucleotides: TGCGCCAGCAGCACAGGTCGAGGGGGTAACAATGAGCAGTTCTTC.